These 24 T cell receptor beta chains came from one sample sequenced in a study of type 1 regulatory T cells. Their antigen targets remain unknown. TCRdb reprocessed the reads with MiXCR, giving one entry per CDR3 protein. The top ten hold 7.6% of the sample, which has roughly 68,000 distinct CDR3 sequences, around 57% seen once. Source material: cultured T cells, either the whole culture or a sorted T cell fraction (not recorded which). Subset specified: Tr1-enriched cell product generated in vitro against host alloantigens. Every receptor here comes from a human donor in good health.

On this clonotype itself: Mismatch with germline at one junction end may stem from a read error. The V gene is TRBV4-3, the J gene TRBJ2-1, with no clear D. This CDR3 comprises 16 residues. CDR1 and CDR2 from the germline V gene are LGHNA and YSLEER. CDR3 amino acids: CTSSQDPRLGNDEQFF. For the CDR3, the DNA is TGCACCAGCAGCCAAGATCCGCGGCTAGGTAACGATGAGCAGTTCTTC.

The chain couples TRBV19 to TRBJ1-2, with 9 nucleotides matching TRBD1. CDR1 and CDR2 (germline): LNHDA, SQIVND (reference sequence). The trim removed 7 bases at V and 5 bases at J, leaving 8 bases unmatched. The CDR3 runs 14 residues. The chain's CDR3 is CASIGTGIGYGYTF. In nucleotides, the CDR3 is TGTGCCAGTATCGGGACAGGGATTGGTTATGGCTACACCTTC.

As for this clonotype: A junction end diverges from the germline sequence, so it may reflect a read error. The chain combines TRBV7-8 with TRBJ2-5; TRBD1 matches at 7 bases. The CDR3 has 17 amino acids. CDR1 and CDR2 from the germline V gene are SGHVS and FQNEAQ. The CDR3 reads CASGLAQTGRHQETQYF. The CDR3 DNA is TGTGCCAGCGGCTTAGCACAGACAGGGCGCCACCAAGAGACCCAGTACTTC.

The genes are TRBV7-9 and TRBJ2-1; no reliable D call. V was clipped by 0 bases and J by 7 bases, with 10 bases between them. The CDR3 sequence is 14 residues long. CDR1 SEHNR and CDR2 FQNEAQ come from the germline V gene (reference sequence). CDR3 in amino acids: CASSLAPGSNEQFF. The CDR3 DNA is TGTGCCAGCAGCTTAGCTCCGGGTTCAAATGAGCAGTTCTTC.

The genes are TRBV3-1 and TRBJ2-1, with a possible D match to TRBD2 (5 bases). The germline gives CDR1 LGHDT, CDR2 YNNKEL (reference sequence). The CDR3 totals 12 residues. V was shortened by 3 bases and J by 5 bases, with 5 bases between the two germline ends. The CDR3 loop reads CASSHGDNEQFF. In DNA form, the CDR3 reads TGTGCCAGCAGCCACGGGGACAATGAGCAGTTCTTC.

The rearrangement uses TRBV10-3 and TRBJ1-6, with 7 bases aligning to TRBD1. Germline V gives CDR1 ENHRY, CDR2 SYGVKD. The CDR3 loop spans 16 amino acids. V shed 0 bases, J shed 6 bases, and the junction held 5 bases outside the gene matches. As DNA, the CDR3 is TGTGCCATCAGTGAGTCGGGACAGACGATTAATTCACCCCTCCACTTT. It codes for CAISESGQTINSPLHF.

The chain combines TRBV20-1 with TRBJ2-5, with D perhaps matching TRBD1 (6 bases). The CDR3 is 11 amino acids. Between the trimmed V and J ends, which lost 0 bases and 7 bases, there was a span of 6 bases. Germline V gene lookup returns CDR1 DFQATT and CDR2 SNEGSKA (reference sequence). The CDR3 nucleotides are TGCAGTGCTAGAGAGACAGGGACCCAGTACTTC. Protein product: CSARETGTQYF.

This clonotype came up once. V gene TRBV2 combines with J gene TRBJ2-7; a weak D match, TRBD2 (6 bases). CDR1 SNHLY and CDR2 FYNNEI come from the germline V gene. The CDR3 is made up of 14 amino acids. V lost 3 bases and J 6 bases, leaving 15 bases between the germline ends. The CDR3 protein is CASSDLLSGVEQYF. The CDR3 nucleotides read TGTGCCAGCAGTGACTTACTATCGGGAGTCGAGCAGTACTTC.

Of note for this clonotype: At one end the junction does not follow the germline gene, possibly because of a read error. J is TRBJ2-7 and V is TRBV13, with D unclear. Germline V gene lookup returns CDR1 PRHDT and CDR2 FYEKMQ (reference sequence). This CDR3 has 16 residues. DNA for the CDR3: TGTACCAGCAGCCCCAGGTCCTTATCCAGCTCCTACGAGCAGTACTTC. As protein: CTSSPRSLSSSYEQYF.

As concerns this clonotype: One end of the junction fails to match germline, which may point to a read error. The chain joins TRBV4-2 to TRBJ1-6, with TRBD1 matching over 8 bases. Germline V gives CDR1 LGHNA, CDR2 YNFKEQ. This CDR3 has 15 amino acids. The CDR3 DNA sequence: TGTGTCAGCAGCCAACCGGACAGGGCGAATTCACCCCTCCACTTT. It is translated as CVSSQPDRANSPLHF.

V is TRBV19 and J is TRBJ2-1; 13 nucleotides match TRBD2. Germline lookup yields CDR1 LNHDA and CDR2 SQIVND (reference sequence). The CDR3 runs to 16 residues. J gave up 6 bases and V 3 bases, and 5 bases lay outside the gene matches. The DNA of the CDR3 is TGTGCCAGTAGTATCCGACTAGCGGGAGGTATCAATGAGCAGTTCTTC. Its protein is CASSIRLAGGINEQFF. The full variable domain, with the rest looked up from reference TRBV19 and TRBJ2-1, is DGGITQSPKYLFRKEGQNVTLSCEQNLNHDAMYWYRQDPGQGLRLIYYSQIVNDFQKGDIAEGYSVSREKKESFPLTVTSAQKNPTAFYLCASSIRLAGGINEQFFGPGTRLTVL.

The chain uses TRBV27 and TRBJ2-7; no clear D. Between the trimmed V and J ends, which lost 6 bases and 3 bases, there was a span of 6 bases. The CDR3 totals 11 residues. Germline V gene sequence: CDR1 MNHEY, CDR2 SMNVEV (reference sequence). CDR3 residues: CASRSYYEQYF. The CDR3 DNA follows: TGTGCCAGCAGATCGTACTACGAGCAGTACTTC.

The chain carries TRBV7-2 and TRBJ2-5, with 12 bases matching TRBD2. Germline V gives CDR1 SGHTA, CDR2 FQGNSA. With 5 bases clipped from V and 4 bases from J, the junction kept 8 bases outside the gene matches. The CDR3 length is 16 residues. The DNA of the CDR3 is TGTGCCAGCAGCCCTCGGACTAGCGGGAATAGAGAGACCCAGTACTTC. Its translation: CASSPRTSGNRETQYF.

This clonotype was picked up a small number of times. The V call is TRBV20-1, the J call TRBJ1-3; no definite D call. V lost 3 bases and J lost 3, with 12 bases in between. Germline V gene sequence: CDR1 DFQATT, CDR2 SNEGSKA (reference sequence). There are 14 residues in the CDR3. The CDR3 nucleotides read TGCAGTGCTAGTCCCAGGACTGGTGGAAACACCATATATTTT. Its protein product is CSASPRTGGNTIYF.

V and J are TRBV6-5 and TRBJ1-5, with 9 bases that match TRBD1. The CDR3 is 16 amino acids. The germline V gene encodes CDR1 MNHEY and CDR2 SVGAGI. With 5 bases clipped from V and 4 bases from J, the junction kept 9 bases outside the gene matches. CDR3 DNA sequence: TGTGCCAGCAGTCCACAGGGGGCGCTTAGGAATCAGCCCCAGCATTTT. Protein: CASSPQGALRNQPQHF.

Comment on this clonotype: Compared with germline, one end of the junction differs, possibly owing to a read error. The V gene is TRBV27, the J gene TRBJ2-6; the match to TRBD2 covers 10 bases. CDR3 length: 17 residues. Per germline, CDR1 MNHEY and CDR2 SMNVEV (reference sequence). CDR3 in DNA: TGTGCCAGCAGAGGGCTAGCGGGAGTTTCAGGGGGCAACGTCCTGACTTTC. Residues: CASRGLAGVSGGNVLTF.

The J gene is TRBJ2-1, the V gene TRBV20-1, with TRBD2 matching over 7 bases. The CDR3 contains 16 residues. Trimming removed 1 base from V and 6 bases from J; junction bases left unmatched: 12. Germline V gives CDR1 DFQATT, CDR2 SNEGSKA (reference sequence). The CDR3 coding sequence is TGCAGTGCTAGAGGGGGGAGGGACTACTCAATCAATGAGCAGTTCTTC. Translated, it gives CSARGGRDYSINEQFF.

The chain uses TRBV18 and TRBJ1-4; D gene uncertain. CDR3 length: 13 amino acids. The germline V gene has CDR1 KGHSH and CDR2 LQKENI. Trimming took 5 bases from V and 0 from J, leaving 4 bases between them. The CDR3 bases are TGTGCCAGCTCAAGTGCAACTAATGAAAAACTGTTTTTT. This translates into CASSSATNEKLFF.

Points on this clonotype: The CDR3 does not close with the conserved phenylalanine or tryptophan, likely indicating a read error. The J gene is TRBJ2-1, the V gene TRBV7-9, with D possibly TRBD2 on 5 matching bases. Germline V gives CDR1 SEHNR, CDR2 FQNEAQ (reference sequence). With 5 bases removed from V and 3 bases from J, the gap between germline ends came to 20 bases. This CDR3 has 17 residues. The CDR3 coding sequence is TGTGCCAGCAGCCCACCGACCGTATCCGGGGTCTACAATGAGCAGTTCATC. This codes for CASSPPTVSGVYNEQFI.

V usage is TRBV19 and J usage is TRBJ2-2; D not certain. This CDR3 is built from 16 residues. The V gene lost 9 bases and the J gene lost 5 bases, with 22 bases spanning the gap. Germline V gene lookup returns CDR1 LNHDA and CDR2 SQIVND (reference sequence). The CDR3 region has the DNA TGTGCCAGCCAAGGGCCGCAAAGGGCCTTTACCGGGGAGCTGTTTTTT. Translated, it gives CASQGPQRAFTGELFF.

This clonotype was picked up a small number of times. J is TRBJ2-1 and V is TRBV5-1; the match to TRBD2 covers 11 bases. The CDR3 has 15 residues. Germline V gene data show CDR1 as SGHRS and CDR2 as YFSETQ. The V gene end was trimmed by 3 bases and the J gene end by 7 bases; junction bases not matched to a gene: 6. This CDR3 reads CASSYTSGSINEQFF. In DNA form, the CDR3 reads TGCGCCAGCAGCTATACTAGCGGGAGCATAAATGAGCAGTTCTTC.

The chain is built from TRBV7-2 and TRBJ2-5; D gene ambiguous. The length of the CDR3 is 9 residues. From germline, CDR1 is SGHTA and CDR2 FQGNSA. Trimming removed 7 bases from V and 5 bases from J, with 2 bases in between. DNA of the CDR3: TGTGCCAGCACGGAGACCCAGTACTTC. This sequence encodes CASTETQYF.

This clonotype is medium-sized (0.01 to 0.1%). The rearrangement links TRBV24-1 to TRBJ2-6; D is undetermined. The CDR3 sequence is 16 residues long. Trimming cost V 4 bases and J 0 bases, with 9 bases left between them. Germline V lookup: CDR1 KGHDR, CDR2 SFDVKD. DNA for the CDR3: TGTGCCACCAGTGACCGCGATGTCTCTGGGGCCAACGTCCTGACTTTC. Its protein is CATSDRDVSGANVLTF.

The chain couples TRBV30 to TRBJ1-6; the match to TRBD1 covers 7 bases. This CDR3 contains 15 residues. From germline, CDR1 is GTSNPN and CDR2 SVGIG (reference sequence). V gave up 2 bases and J gave up 8 bases; unmatched junction bases: 9. The CDR3 reads CAWSPPTGMDSPLHF. CDR3 nucleotide sequence: TGTGCCTGGAGTCCGCCGACAGGGATGGATTCACCCCTCCACTTT.